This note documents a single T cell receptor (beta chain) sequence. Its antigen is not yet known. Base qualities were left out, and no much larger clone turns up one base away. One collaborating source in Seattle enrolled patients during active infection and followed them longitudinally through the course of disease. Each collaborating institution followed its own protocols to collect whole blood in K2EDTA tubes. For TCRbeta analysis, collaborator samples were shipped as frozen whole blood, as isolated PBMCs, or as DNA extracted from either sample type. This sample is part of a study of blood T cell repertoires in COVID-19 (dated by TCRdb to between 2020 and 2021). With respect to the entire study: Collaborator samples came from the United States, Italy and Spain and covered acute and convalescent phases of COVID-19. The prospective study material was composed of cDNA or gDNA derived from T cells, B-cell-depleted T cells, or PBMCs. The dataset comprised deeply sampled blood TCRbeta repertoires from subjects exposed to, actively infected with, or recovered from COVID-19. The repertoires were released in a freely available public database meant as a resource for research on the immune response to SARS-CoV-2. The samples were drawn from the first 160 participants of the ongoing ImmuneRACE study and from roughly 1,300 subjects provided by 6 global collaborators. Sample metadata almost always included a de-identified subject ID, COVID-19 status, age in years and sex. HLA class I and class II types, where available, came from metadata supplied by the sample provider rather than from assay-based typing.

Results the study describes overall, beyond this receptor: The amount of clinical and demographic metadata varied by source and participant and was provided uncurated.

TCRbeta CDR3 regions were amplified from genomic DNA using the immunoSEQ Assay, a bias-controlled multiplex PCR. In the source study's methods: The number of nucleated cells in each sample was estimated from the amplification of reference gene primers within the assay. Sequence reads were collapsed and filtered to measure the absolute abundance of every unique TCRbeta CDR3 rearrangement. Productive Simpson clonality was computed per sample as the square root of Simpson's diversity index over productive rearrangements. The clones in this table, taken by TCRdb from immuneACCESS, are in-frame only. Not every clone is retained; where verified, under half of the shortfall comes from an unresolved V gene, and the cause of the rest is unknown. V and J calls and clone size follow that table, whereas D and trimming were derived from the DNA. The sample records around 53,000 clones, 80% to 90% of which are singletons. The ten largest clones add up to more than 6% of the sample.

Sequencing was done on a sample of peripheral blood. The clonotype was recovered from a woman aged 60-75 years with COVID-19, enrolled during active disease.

The CDR3 is CASRSGQRDSPLHF. The DNA is as follows: TGTGCCAGCAGATCGGGACAGAGGGATTCACCCCTCCACTTT. Recombination linked TRBV27 to TRBJ1-6; 7 central bases correspond to TRBD1. The CDR3, from cysteine to phenylalanine, totals 14 residues. Of all the DNA, just the CDR3 is kept, 42 bases in frame from base 1. V has 6 bases trimmed and J has 8 bases trimmed; junction bases matching no gene number 7. CDR1 MNHEY and CDR2 SMNVEV were looked up in the germline V gene (reference sequence).